This paragraph reports one T cell receptor (beta chain). Its target is unknown. Deletions cut 3 bases from V and 7 bases from J, with 13 bases between. The CDR3 contains 13 residues. CDR1 is GTSNPN, CDR2 SVGIG, per germline (reference sequence). The sample belongs to a study of beta chain features in type 1 diabetes. Isolated RNA was reverse transcribed in full, so expressed TCRB transcripts were sequenced. The study sequenced naive, central memory and regulatory T cell samples to an average of roughly 3.8 million reads. Repertoires were generated with immunoSEQ multiplex PCR, while TCRdb's copy carries only in-frame clones and drops some. The table lists roughly 220,000 clones, 16% of them singletons. Study-wide findings and caveats: Patients with Type 1 diabetes showed moderately but significantly shorter TCRB CDR3s in all four CD4+ subsets. There was a possibility that cDNA sequencing over-represented cells with high TCR expression. The naive, central memory and Treg TCRB repertoires showed an apparent similarity that was greater among patients than among healthy donors.

The chain couples TRBV30 to TRBJ1-5; D is uncertain. The sample consisted of naive CD4+ T cells from blood. The sequence derives from a man aged 25 to 40 with type 1 diabetes. Here the CDR3 reads CAWSGNTGQPQHF. DNA for the CDR3: TGTGCCTGGAGCGGGAATACCGGCCAGCCCCAGCATTTT.